These T cell receptor beta chains were read from a single sample in a study of blood T cells in healthy people across ages. TCRdb processed the 5' RACE reads anew with MiXCR; each CDR3 protein has one entry. The table has more than 800,000 distinct CDR3 sequences, 35% to 50% seen once. Sequences were obtained from blood. The receptors derive from a woman in her sixties in good health. CDR3s include the opening cysteine and the closing phenylalanine or tryptophan. Each record gives: D gene, V gene, J gene, clone size, CDR3 DNA, CDR3 protein. D genes are given only for firm matches. Not every row has a clone size; where given, it reads once, few, many or a size class.

d_gene: NA; v_gene: TRBV4-1; j_gene: TRBJ2-2; abundance: NA; CDR3nt: TGCGCCAGCCTCGAAGGGTTGACAACGAACACCGGGGAGCTGTTTTTT; CDR3aa: CASLEGLTTNTGELFF
d_gene: NA; v_gene: TRBV20-1; j_gene: TRBJ2-5; abundance: NA; CDR3nt: TGCAGTGCTAGAGGGGCGGACAGAGCTCAAGAGACCCAGTACTTC; CDR3aa: CSARGADRAQETQYF
d_gene: TRBD2; v_gene: TRBV5-1; j_gene: TRBJ2-1; abundance: few; CDR3nt: TGCGCCAGCAGCTCGGGACTAGCGGGAGTGCTAGGTGAGCAGTTCTTC; CDR3aa: CASSSGLAGVLGEQFF
d_gene: NA; v_gene: TRBV20-1; j_gene: TRBJ2-4; abundance: NA; CDR3nt: TGCAGTGCTAGAGATCTCGGGGGGCTAGCCAAAAACATTCAGTACTTC; CDR3aa: CSARDLGGLAKNIQYF
d_gene: TRBD2; v_gene: TRBV20-1; j_gene: TRBJ2-1; abundance: few; CDR3nt: TGCAGTGCTAACCCCACGGGGCTAGCGGGGAATGAGCAGTTCTTC; CDR3aa: CSANPTGLAGNEQFF
d_gene: NA; v_gene: TRBV20-1; j_gene: TRBJ2-7; abundance: few; CDR3nt: TGCAGTGCTAGAGATATAAGAGGTGTATACGAGCAGTACTTC; CDR3aa: CSARDIRGVYEQYF
d_gene: TRBD2; v_gene: TRBV2; j_gene: TRBJ2-1; abundance: few; CDR3nt: TGTGCCAGCAGTGGACTAGCGCCATACAATGAGCAGTTCTTC; CDR3aa: CASSGLAPYNEQFF
d_gene: TRBD1; v_gene: TRBV27; j_gene: TRBJ2-1; abundance: few; CDR3nt: TGTGCCAGCAGTAACCCAGGGGGCAGGAGCTACAATGAGCAGTTCTTC; CDR3aa: CASSNPGGRSYNEQFF
d_gene: TRBD2; v_gene: TRBV14; j_gene: TRBJ2-7; abundance: NA; CDR3nt: TGTGCCAGCAGCCAAGATCCCGGGAGGGACTACGAGCAGTACTTC; CDR3aa: CASSQDPGRDYEQYF
d_gene: TRBD2; v_gene: TRBV2; j_gene: TRBJ2-7; abundance: once; CDR3nt: TGTGCCAGCAAAGCGGGGGTCGATGAGCAGTACTTC; CDR3aa: CASKAGVDEQYF
d_gene: NA; v_gene: TRBV6-1; j_gene: TRBJ2-3; abundance: NA; CDR3nt: TGTGCCAGCAGTGAACGCGTGGGAGGAGGTGCAGATACGCAGTATTTT; CDR3aa: CASSERVGGGADTQYF
d_gene: TRBD2; v_gene: TRBV20-1; j_gene: TRBJ2-5; abundance: once; CDR3nt: TGCAGTGCCCCCAAGGGGCTAGCGGGCCATGAGCAGTACTTC; CDR3aa: CSAPKGLAGHEQYF
d_gene: TRBD1; v_gene: TRBV6-5; j_gene: TRBJ2-1; abundance: few; CDR3nt: TGTGCCAGCAGTTACTCGACAGGGGGGGGATATGAGCAGTTCTTC; CDR3aa: CASSYSTGGGYEQFF
d_gene: NA; v_gene: TRBV10-3; j_gene: TRBJ1-5; abundance: NA; CDR3nt: TGTGCCATCAGTGAGTCGAGGGAGAACAATCAGCCCCAGCATTTT; CDR3aa: CAISESRENNQPQHF
d_gene: NA; v_gene: TRBV20-1; j_gene: TRBJ2-7; abundance: few; CDR3nt: TGCAGTGCTGCCGAGGGGTTAGGAAGCTCCGAGCAGTACTTC; CDR3aa: CSAAEGLGSSEQYF
d_gene: NA; v_gene: TRBV7-3; j_gene: TRBJ2-6; abundance: NA; CDR3nt: TGTGCCAGCAGCTTAAATCCGGGGTCTAGGGCCAACGTCCTGACTTTC; CDR3aa: CASSLNPGSRANVLTF
d_gene: NA; v_gene: TRBV5-5; j_gene: TRBJ2-5; abundance: NA; CDR3nt: TGTGCCAGCAGCTTACGGGGGGCTGGCCACCAAGAGACCCAGTACTTC; CDR3aa: CASSLRGAGHQETQYF
d_gene: NA; v_gene: TRBV27; j_gene: TRBJ1-2; abundance: once; CDR3nt: TGTGCCAGCAGTTTATCCATCCGACCGGGAGGACAAGGCCTCTCCTATGGCTACACCTTC; CDR3aa: CASSLSIRPGGQGLSYGYTF
d_gene: NA; v_gene: TRBV6-5; j_gene: TRBJ2-4; abundance: few; CDR3nt: TGTGCCAGCAGTTACTCCTCAGGGGCCAAAAACATTCAGTACTTC; CDR3aa: CASSYSSGAKNIQYF
d_gene: NA; v_gene: TRBV11-2; j_gene: TRBJ2-2; abundance: few; CDR3nt: TGTGCCAGCAGCTTAGACGGGACCCCAGGCGGGGAGCTGTTTTTT; CDR3aa: CASSLDGTPGGELFF
d_gene: TRBD2; v_gene: TRBV24-1; j_gene: TRBJ2-3; abundance: NA; CDR3nt: TGTGCCACCAGTGATCCCGGCACTAGCGGGGCCACAGATACGCAGTATTTT; CDR3aa: CATSDPGTSGATDTQYF
d_gene: NA; v_gene: TRBV3-1; j_gene: TRBJ1-5; abundance: few; CDR3nt: TGTGCCAGCAGCCTCGGGCTCGATCAGCCCCAGCATTTT; CDR3aa: CASSLGLDQPQHF
d_gene: TRBD1; v_gene: TRBV18; j_gene: TRBJ2-3; abundance: NA; CDR3nt: TGTGCCAGCTCACCAGGACAGGGCGGCGTAGATACGCAGTATTTT; CDR3aa: CASSPGQGGVDTQYF
d_gene: NA; v_gene: TRBV9; j_gene: TRBJ2-3; abundance: once; CDR3nt: TGTGCCAGCAGCGTAGGTCCCCGTCCAGATACGCAGTATTTT; CDR3aa: CASSVGPRPDTQYF
d_gene: TRBD1; v_gene: TRBV12-5; j_gene: TRBJ1-2; abundance: once; CDR3nt: TGTGCTAGTGGTTTGAGCGGGCCCGGGACAGTCCTTAACTATGGCTACACCTTC; CDR3aa: CASGLSGPGTVLNYGYTF
d_gene: NA; v_gene: TRBV4-1; j_gene: TRBJ2-7; abundance: NA; CDR3nt: TGCGCCAGCAGCCAAGAAGGGACATCTTACAATGAGCAGTACTTC; CDR3aa: CASSQEGTSYNEQYF
d_gene: TRBD2; v_gene: TRBV6-5; j_gene: TRBJ2-3; abundance: NA; CDR3nt: TGTGCCAGCAGTTACTCCGGTCTAGCGGGAGGGCCCCGGGATACGCAGTATTTT; CDR3aa: CASSYSGLAGGPRDTQYF
d_gene: NA; v_gene: TRBV15; j_gene: TRBJ2-1; abundance: NA; CDR3nt: TGTGCCACCAGCAGAGACCCCCGACTAGGGGCCGAGCAGTTCTTC; CDR3aa: CATSRDPRLGAEQFF
d_gene: NA; v_gene: TRBV11-2; j_gene: TRBJ2-5; abundance: many; CDR3nt: TGTGCCAGCAGCTTAGATGGGACCCAGTACTTC; CDR3aa: CASSLDGTQYF
d_gene: TRBD1; v_gene: TRBV20-1; j_gene: TRBJ1-4; abundance: NA; CDR3nt: TGCAGTGCTTCCTGGGACAGGGATGAAAAACTGTTTTTT; CDR3aa: CSASWDRDEKLFF
d_gene: NA; v_gene: TRBV28; j_gene: TRBJ1-2; abundance: NA; CDR3nt: TGTGCCAGCAAACGAGGGAACACCTTC; CDR3aa: CASKRGNTF
d_gene: TRBD2; v_gene: TRBV7-8; j_gene: TRBJ2-3; abundance: once; CDR3nt: TGTGCCAGCAGCCCCCCAGATTGGGCGGGGGGACGCACAGATACGCAGTATTTT; CDR3aa: CASSPPDWAGGRTDTQYF
d_gene: NA; v_gene: TRBV13; j_gene: TRBJ2-1; abundance: NA; CDR3nt: TGTGCCAGCTTCCGCCGGGAACAATACAATGAGCAGTTCTTC; CDR3aa: CASFRREQYNEQFF
d_gene: NA; v_gene: TRBV24-1; j_gene: TRBJ2-3; abundance: NA; CDR3nt: TGTGCCACCAGTGAACGTGGGGCAAGCACAGATACGCAGTATTTT; CDR3aa: CATSERGASTDTQYF
d_gene: NA; v_gene: TRBV14; j_gene: TRBJ2-5; abundance: NA; CDR3nt: TGTGCCAGCAGCGTCCGGATGAGGGAGACCCAGTACTTC; CDR3aa: CASSVRMRETQYF
d_gene: NA; v_gene: TRBV12-3/TRBV12-4; j_gene: TRBJ2-5; abundance: many; CDR3nt: TGTGCCAGCAGTTTGGCAGGAACAGAGACCCAGTACTTC; CDR3aa: CASSLAGTETQYF